This TCR beta chain was sequenced for a study of shared clonotypes between healthy human individuals (dated by TCRdb to 2018 to 2021). Looking at the study overall: A few men and a couple of women, aged 18 to 49 years, made up the cohort. For each donor, CD4 naive and CD4 memory were each given three plates, CD8 naive was given two plates, and CD8 memory was given one plate. To increase sequencing depth and limit assay-specific biases, different laboratories used diverse techniques to prepare libraries and sequence TCR repertoires. Leukapheresis yielded between about 0.85 and 9 billion PBMCs per donor. The study deeply sequenced blood TCR repertoires of about 5 healthy adults to estimate repertoire size and the extent of clonotype sharing between individuals. Beyond this particular receptor, the publication reports: Based on pairwise subsampling, the degree of clonotype sharing among donors was expected to be affected by sequencing depth. Compared with non-shared clonotypes, the clonotypes found in all four sorted-subset donors had higher generation probabilities. Naive subsets generally had larger estimated clonotype richness than memory subsets did. When a handful of donors were compared, the shared fraction of clonotypes was about 5.5% for naive CD4, about 4% for naive CD8, roughly 2.3% for memory CD4, and approximately 0.4% for memory CD8. Because the study included only a small number of donors, the genetic and exposure-history diversity represented was limited. Incomplete sequencing was indicated by rarefaction of sorted-subset datasets, despite the large sequencing depth. Sampling was restricted to blood, and TCR repertoires in tissue are likely to differ from TCR repertoires in blood.

Using the deep immunoSEQ assay, TCR CDR3 regions were amplified from genomic DNA by multiplex PCR. Extracted genomic DNA from each cell subset was spread evenly across all wells of several immunoSEQ 96-well plates, with each plate serving as a replicate. For sorted subsets, each replicate PCR was loaded with approximately 200 ng genomic DNA, equivalent to 25,000 to 30,000 T cell genomes. Purified libraries were measured with a Qubit 3.0 fluorometer, size-checked on a Bioanalyzer 2100, and measured again with the KAPA Library Quantification kit. Each immunoSEQ 96-well plate was sequenced on its own single-read 150-cycle Illumina NextSeq 550 flow cell. For the original study's pipeline: Because only junctional sequences without quality scores were contained in the immunoSEQ output, filtering matching that applied to full-length reads could not be performed. Sequences were annotated with PyIR, a Python wrapper for IgBLAST v1.9, and V/J genes and CDR3 were assigned using IMGT germline references. Any read was removed if the V/J assignment was weak (E-value above 1e-6), the CDR3 was missing, or the read contained stop codons, out-of-frame junctions, or ambiguous translated residues. A V3J clonotype was defined by an identical inferred V gene, J gene, and CDR3 amino acid sequence. Percentage overlap between repertoires was calculated by dividing the number of shared unique clonotypes by the size of the smaller repertoire. Richness of each repertoire was evaluated using RTK rarefaction, the Chao1 estimator, and Recon v2.1 estimates of unobserved clonotypes. OLGA was used to compute generation probabilities for all TCRbeta clonotypes that the gDNA method yielded from a few donors. TCRdb's version of the immuneACCESS table is confined to in-frame rearrangements and falls short of the full clone set. An unresolved V gene accounts for under half of the shortfall where checked; the remainder is of unknown origin. That table supplies the V and J calls and clone size; D and trimming were determined from the DNA. For this sample the table gives 170,000 or so clones, of which approximately 70% were detected only once. The ten largest account for over 9.5% of the sample.

This clone showed up just a few times. Its antigen is unknown. Base qualities are not provided; no much larger clone lies one nucleotide away. The cysteine opens and the phenylalanine closes a CDR3 of 14 amino acids. The kept DNA is CDR3 alone, 42 bases in frame from the first base. CDR1 MNHNS and CDR2 SASEGT were looked up in the germline V gene. Trimming removed 4 bases from V and 2 bases from J, leaving 11 bases between the germline ends. Donors were healthy HIV-negative adults with no recently reported acute infections or vaccinations. All donors were Caucasian adults living in Nashville, Tennessee, USA. CD4+ T cells were enriched by magnetic negative selection; naive cells were then positively selected on CD45RA, and the negative fraction formed the memory subset. Blood was obtained by leukapheresis, after which PBMCs were separated by Ficoll-Histopaque density gradient centrifugation and cryopreserved in liquid nitrogen vapor phase. Analytical flow cytometry was used to check the purity and quantity of every magnetically sorted T cell population. Genomic DNA was isolated from every sorted fraction and measured by UV absorbance on a Nanodrop 2000c.

Material for sequencing was memory CD4+ T cells sorted from blood. The sample's cell subset or site label, in plain terms: CD45RA-negative fraction. The V and J segments used are TRBV6-1 and TRBJ1-1, with no reliable assignment of the D segment. The sequence was obtained from a young man in good health. The nucleotides read TGTGCCAGCAGTGTGGTGAGGATCAACACTGAAGCTTTCTTT. It codes for CASSVVRINTEAFF.